Following are 17 T cell receptor beta chains from one sample sequenced in a study of CD8 T cells in Susac syndrome. Random hexamers were used to reverse transcribe the RNA input (about 0.45 to 1 ug). TCRdb re-called the immunoSEQ multiplex PCR reads through MiXCR, storing one row per CDR3 protein. The sample includes fewer than 250,000 distinct CDR3 sequences, 80% to 95% of them seen just once. Sequenced: CD8+ T cells from PBMCs. These receptors were obtained from a human donor with multiple sclerosis.

This clonotype was detected once. The rearrangement links TRBV15 to TRBJ2-7; D gene ambiguous. CDR3 length equals 13 residues. CDR1 and CDR2 (germline): LNHNV, YYDKDF (reference sequence). Trimming took off 1 base at V and 5 bases at J, with 9 bases between the two ends. The CDR3 coding sequence is TGTGCCACCAGCAGAGCCGGAGAGGACGAGCAGTACTTC. It yields the protein CATSRAGEDEQYF.

The chain has TRBV2 and TRBJ2-7; D remains ambiguous. Trimming removed 10 bases from V and 5 bases from J, with 12 bases in between. The germline gives CDR1 SNHLY, CDR2 FYNNEI. CDR3 length: 11 amino acids. CDR3 in amino acids: CAIGASHEQYF. CDR3 in DNA: TGTGCCATCGGAGCAAGCCACGAGCAGTACTTC.

The rearrangement joins TRBV3-1 to TRBJ2-7, with D uncertain. The CDR3 covers 13 residues. V gave up 3 bases and J gave up 0 bases, with 6 bases separating them. From germline, CDR1 is LGHDT and CDR2 YNNKEL (reference sequence). The CDR3 spells CASSHLNSYEQYF. DNA for the CDR3: TGTGCCAGCAGCCACCTCAACTCCTACGAGCAGTACTTC.

This chain uses TRBV12-3 or TRBV12-4 with TRBJ2-7, with D possibly being TRBD2 (5 bases). CDR3 length: 17 residues. V lost 1 base to trimming and J lost 6 bases, with 22 bases between them. The CDR3 coding sequence is TGTGCCAGCAGTTTAGATGGGCTTGGGAGACTGAGTCGCGAGCAGTACTTC. Encoded protein: CASSLDGLGRLSREQYF.

The chain carries TRBV7-6 and TRBJ2-1; no reliable D call. There are 12 residues in the CDR3. V was clipped by 5 bases and J by 10 bases, with 12 bases between them. Per germline, CDR1 SGHVS and CDR2 FNYEAQ. The CDR3 DNA follows: TGTGCCAGCAGCAGACTGGCTGGGGAGCAGTTCTTC. Amino acid sequence: CASSRLAGEQFF.

The table lists this clonotype with a count of one. This chain connects TRBV11-1 to TRBJ2-1; D is unresolved. The V end was cut by 3 bases, the J end by 2 bases, with 8 bases between. The germline gives CDR1 SGHAT, CDR2 FQDESV (reference sequence). The CDR3 runs 14 residues. Here the CDR3 DNA reads TGTGCCAGCAGCTTGGTGGCGGCCTACAATGAGCAGTTCTTC. Translating it yields CASSLVAAYNEQFF.

The rearrangement joins TRBV15 to TRBJ1-1; 7 bases are shared with TRBD1. CDR1 and CDR2 (germline): LNHNV, YYDKDF (reference sequence). The CDR3 is 16 residues long. Unmatched junction bases numbered 7, after V lost 3 bases and J lost 0 bases. The CDR3 DNA reads TGTGCCACCAGCAGCACAAGAACAGGGGTGAACACTGAAGCTTTCTTT. Translating gives CATSSTRTGVNTEAFF.

V and J are TRBV5-6 and TRBJ1-5; D is possibly TRBD1 (5 bases). Germline V gene sequence: CDR1 SGHDT, CDR2 YYEEEE. The CDR3 totals 15 residues. Trimming shortened V by 3 bases and J by 4 bases, and 14 bases separated the two germline ends. The CDR3 coding sequence is TGTGCCAGCAGCTCTGGGACCGGTAGAAATCAGCCCCAGCATTTT. Translation gives CASSSGTGRNQPQHF.

The V and J genes are TRBV12-3 or TRBV12-4 and TRBJ2-1; D is unresolved. The CDR3 extends over 14 amino acids. V lost 10 bases and J lost 3, with 16 bases in between. The CDR3 loop is CATEARSLYNEQFF. In DNA, the CDR3 is TGTGCCACCGAGGCTAGGTCCCTCTACAATGAGCAGTTCTTC.

The chain links TRBV6-5 to TRBJ2-1; the match to TRBD2 covers 11 bases. The germline CDR1 and CDR2 sequences are MNHEY and SVGAGI. There are 17 residues in the CDR3. Trimming at V came to 0 bases and at J to 3 bases, leaving 4 bases not matched to a gene. Written as DNA, the CDR3 is TGTGCCAGCAGTTACTCGTCGACTAGCGGGAACTACAATGAGCAGTTCTTC. It yields the protein CASSYSSTSGNYNEQFF.

This rearrangement joins TRBV15 to TRBJ2-3; D is possibly TRBD2 (6 bases). V was pared by 8 bases and J by 4 bases, with 16 bases between. Germline assignment: CDR1 LNHNV and CDR2 YYDKDF (reference sequence). This CDR3 comprises 14 residues. For the CDR3, the DNA is TGTGCCACCTGGGGTGGAGGGGTGGCAGATACGCAGTATTTT. Translated, it gives CATWGGGVADTQYF.

The rearrangement uses TRBV12-5 and TRBJ2-7; 12 bases are shared with TRBD2. The CDR3 sequence is 15 residues long. Trimming removed 6 bases from V and 1 base from J; junction bases left unmatched: 4. CDR1 LGHNT and CDR2 FRNRAP come from the germline V gene. CDR3 nucleotides: TGTGCTAGTGGCCCCCTAGCGGGAGGGTCCTACGAGCAGTACTTC. Amino acid sequence: CASGPLAGGSYEQYF.

This chain connects TRBV30 to TRBJ2-1; 8 bases map to TRBD2. This CDR3 comprises 15 residues. The V segment lost 5 bases and the J segment 8 bases; nucleotides outside the gene matches: 14. Germline V gene data show CDR1 as GTSNPN and CDR2 as SVGIG (reference sequence). The CDR3 region is CAWGGPGLVSHEQFF. CDR3 bases: TGTGCCTGGGGGGGCCCGGGACTAGTATCCCATGAGCAGTTCTTC. Together with reference TRBV30 and TRBJ2-1, the CDR3 gives the full variable domain: SQTIHQWPATLVQPVGSPLSLECTVEGTSNPNLYWYRQAAGRGLQLLFYSVGIGQISSEVPQNLSASRPQDRQFILSSKKLLLSDSGFYLCAWGGPGLVSHEQFFGPGTRLTVL.

This chain uses TRBV24-1 with TRBJ2-5, with 7 nucleotides matching TRBD1. The junction had 5 bases not matched to a gene; V was cut back by 0 bases and J by 5 bases. The CDR3 covers 15 residues. Per the germline V gene, CDR1 is KGHDR and CDR2 is SFDVKD. The CDR3 DNA follows: TGTGCCACCAGTGATTTGAAGGGGGCTTGGGAGACCCAGTACTTC. Its protein product is CATSDLKGAWETQYF.

The genes are TRBV7-6 and TRBJ2-7, with D hard to call. In germline, CDR1 is SGHVS, CDR2 FNYEAQ. The V end lost 1 base, the J end lost 1 base, and 5 bases lay between the germline ends. The CDR3 contains 13 residues. The CDR3 here is CASSLERSYEQYF. The CDR3 bases are TGTGCCAGCAGCTTAGAAAGGTCCTACGAGCAGTACTTC.

The table lists this clonotype with a count of one. This sequence joins TRBV20-1 and TRBJ2-3; D is possibly TRBD1 or TRBD2 (6 bases each). The V gene lost 6 bases and the J gene lost 1 base, with 11 bases spanning the gap. Per the germline V gene, CDR1 is DFQATT and CDR2 is SNEGSKA (reference sequence). The CDR3 sequence is 13 residues long. The DNA of the CDR3 is TGCAGTGCGCCTCGGGGGCGCACAGATACGCAGTATTTT. Encoded protein: CSAPRGRTDTQYF.

This chain connects TRBV2 to TRBJ2-7; TRBD2 is a possible D gene (6 bases). This CDR3 is 15 amino acids long. Trimming shortened V by 0 bases and J by 0 bases, and 9 bases separated the two germline ends. Germline V gene sequence: CDR1 SNHLY, CDR2 FYNNEI. The CDR3 is CASSEAPGLSYEQYF. CDR3 in DNA: TGTGCCAGCAGTGAAGCGCCGGGACTCTCCTACGAGCAGTACTTC.